This T cell receptor beta chain was observed in a study of blood T cell repertoires in COVID-19. Whole-study context: Acute and convalescent COVID-19 samples came from the United States, Italy and Spain. Sample material is recorded as cDNA or gDNA derived from T cells, B-cell-depleted T cells, or PBMCs.

Original methodology: Reference gene primer amplification gave nucleated cell count estimates. Here immunoSEQ multiplex PCR was the method, and the copy in TCRdb shows in-frame clones only, minus some. V, J and clone size derive from that table, while D and trimming were established from the DNA sequence. The repertoire consists of approximately 250,000 clones, with approximately 87% occurring once and the leading ten covering around 9.2%. V lost 5 bases to trimming and J lost 0 bases; unmatched junction nucleotides: 7. CDR3 size: 15 residues. Germline V CDR1 and CDR2: MDHEN, SYDVKM. The receptor comes from a human donor in a cohort sampled during active COVID-19. The sample was peripheral blood. This sequence joins TRBV28 and TRBJ2-7; TRBD1 matches 7 bases. The CDR3 DNA reads TGTGCCAGCAGTGATTACAGGGGAAGCTCCTACGAGCAGTACTTC. It codes for CASSDYRGSSYEQYF.